Detailed here is one T cell receptor beta chain. Its antigen is unidentified. Germline V gene data show CDR1 as SGHTA and CDR2 as FQGNSA. Germline trimming cut 7 bases from V and 1 base from J; bases unmatched to any gene: 5. The CDR3 runs to 14 residues. This sample was included in a study of cytomegalovirus exposure and HLA in healthy donors. Points from the study as a whole: Researchers catalogued roughly 150 TCR beta chains as cytomegalovirus-associated. As a later analysis showed, a missense DCLRE1C variant was linked to trimming of TCR beta V- and J-genes.

Among the donors, all were healthy bone marrow donors. It was with 60 Vbeta and 13 Jbeta primers that the PCR ran. Per the authors' pipeline: An analysis performed later counted about 80 million unique TCR beta chains (roughly 9.9 million of them shared). Produced via immunoSEQ multiplex PCR; TCRdb's table is partial and in-frame only. V, J and clone size are taken as reported in that table, and D and trimming were inferred from the DNA itself. The table records 120,000 or so clones, around 75% of them present only once. J is TRBJ2-3 and V is TRBV7-2; TRBD1 aligns across 7 bases. This TCR derives from a woman aged 50 to 60 in good health and CMV-seropositive. The sample taken for sequencing was PBMCs. CDR3 amino acids: CASKTQGGTDTQYF. The CDR3 nucleotides read TGTGCCAGCAAGACCCAGGGGGGCACAGATACGCAGTATTTT.